What follows are 14 T cell receptor beta chains derived from one specimen sequenced in a study of cytomegalovirus exposure and HLA in healthy donors. PCR was performed using 60 Vbeta and 13 Jbeta primers. Clones were sequenced by immunoSEQ multiplex PCR, and TCRdb holds only the in-frame ones, with some missing. The top ten hold approximately 1.6% of the sample, which has under 200,000 clones, over 80% seen once. The source material was PBMCs. The receptors stem from a girl under 18 in good health and CMV-seropositive.

The genes are TRBV30 and TRBJ2-1, with D perhaps matching TRBD1 (6 bases). Trimming took off 1 base at V and 3 bases at J, with 16 bases between the two ends. This CDR3 is 16 amino acids long. The V gene's germline CDR1 is GTSNPN and CDR2 SVGIG (reference sequence). The CDR3 reads CAWSGTGTSVYNEQFF. CDR3 DNA: TGTGCCTGGAGTGGGACCGGGACAAGCGTCTACAATGAGCAGTTCTTC.

The chain couples TRBV19 to TRBJ1-1, with TRBD1 identical over 11 bases. Germline CDR1 reads LNHDA; CDR2 reads SQIVND (reference sequence). This CDR3 spans 15 amino acids. J gave up 7 bases and V 6 bases, and 10 bases lay outside the gene matches. For the CDR3, the DNA is TGTGCCAGTAGCCCCCTGGGACAGGGGGACCTTGAAGCTTTCTTT. Translating gives CASSPLGQGDLEAFF. Looking up the rest from reference TRBV19 and TRBJ1-1 gives the full variable domain: DGGITQSPKYLFRKEGQNVTLSCEQNLNHDAMYWYRQDPGQGLRLIYYSQIVNDFQKGDIAEGYSVSREKKESFPLTVTSAQKNPTAFYLCASSPLGQGDLEAFFGQGTRLTVV.

This chain links TRBV27 with TRBJ1-1; D is undetermined. The V end lost 1 base, the J end lost 1 base, and 16 bases lay between the germline ends. The CDR3 loop spans 17 amino acids. The germline CDR1 and CDR2 sequences are MNHEY and SMNVEV (reference sequence). The CDR3 DNA reads TGTGCCAGCAGTTTATACCCATATCAGGAAAAGAACACTGAAGCTTTCTTT. The encoded protein is CASSLYPYQEKNTEAFF.

The chain combines TRBV7-9 with TRBJ1-1, with a possible D match to TRBD1 (5 bases). The CDR3 covers 12 residues. Looked up from germline, CDR1 is SEHNR and CDR2 is FQNEAQ (reference sequence). V was trimmed by 5 bases and J by 5 bases, leaving 9 bases between them. The CDR3 DNA reads as TGTGCCAGCAGCCCCAGGGATACTGAAGCTTTCTTT. The encoded protein is CASSPRDTEAFF. The entire variable domain, with the rest obtained from reference TRBV7-9 and TRBJ1-1, is as follows: DTGVSQNPRHKITKRGQNVTFRCDPISEHNRLYWYRQTLGQGPEFLTYFQNEAQLEKSRLLSDRFSAERPKGSFSTLEIQRTEQGDSAMYLCASSPRDTEAFFGQGTRLTVV.

This sequence joins TRBV5-1 and TRBJ2-5, with D possibly being TRBD2 (5 bases). The ends were cut back, 0 bases at V and 1 base at J, with 13 bases in the middle. This CDR3 region has 16 residues. CDR1 and CDR2 from the germline V gene are SGHRS and YFSETQ. CDR3 DNA sequence: TGCGCCAGCAGCTTGGATTCGCGGGTACTCCAAGAGACCCAGTACTTC. It encodes CASSLDSRVLQETQYF.

The rearrangement links TRBV5-1 to TRBJ1-1, with 8 bases matching TRBD1. Germline loops: CDR1 SGHRS, CDR2 YFSETQ. The CDR3 runs 18 residues. Trimming removed 0 bases from V and 0 bases from J; junction bases left unmatched: 10. For the CDR3, the DNA is TGCGCCAGCAGCTTGGGAGGTGGGACAGGATTTATGAACACTGAAGCTTTCTTT. Its protein product is CASSLGGGTGFMNTEAFF.

V gene TRBV19 combines with J gene TRBJ1-2; 10 bases are shared with TRBD1. The germline gives CDR1 LNHDA, CDR2 SQIVND (reference sequence). The CDR3 is made up of 15 amino acids. V lost 10 bases to trimming and J lost 2 bases; unmatched junction nucleotides: 10. The CDR3 coding sequence is TGTGCCACCCGGGATACGGACAGGGGGAACTATGGCTACACCTTC. Its translation is CATRDTDRGNYGYTF.

This clone was seen more than once but under ten times. The V call is TRBV27, the J call TRBJ2-7, with TRBD2 identical over 9 bases. There are 15 residues in the CDR3. From germline, CDR1 is MNHEY and CDR2 SMNVEV (reference sequence). The V and J ends lost 10 bases and 2 bases, in that order; junction bases with no gene match: 12. CDR3 sequence (DNA): TGTGCCACCCGTCGGGGGCTAGCGGGAACCTACGAGCAGTACTTC. As protein: CATRRGLAGTYEQYF.

The chain carries TRBV10-3 and TRBJ2-4; the D gene is possibly TRBD1 (5 bases). CDR1 and CDR2 from the germline V gene are ENHRY and SYGVKD. The CDR3 totals 14 residues. Trimming stripped 0 bases from V and 9 bases from J, with 12 bases between. CDR3 amino acids: CAISESGQGGIQYF. CDR3 nucleotides: TGTGCCATCAGTGAGTCGGGGCAGGGTGGCATTCAGTACTTC.

The chain recombines TRBV9 with TRBJ2-1, with 10 positions matching TRBD2. CDR3 length equals 16 residues. J gave up 10 bases and V 2 bases, and 12 bases lay outside the gene matches. Germline CDR1 is SGDLS and CDR2 is YYNGEE. The CDR3 region has the DNA TGTGCCAGCAGCGTCGGGGGACTAGCGAGAAAAGAGGAGCAGTTCTTC. It yields the protein CASSVGGLARKEEQFF.

The rearrangement links TRBV4-1 to TRBJ2-5; a weak D match, TRBD1 (5 bases). V shed 0 bases and J shed 5 bases, with 16 bases lying between them. The CDR3 has 16 residues. The V gene's germline CDR1 is MGHRA and CDR2 YSYEKL. The CDR3 nucleotides are TGCGCCAGCAGCCAAGAAGGTCACGACAGTTGGGAGACCCAGTACTTC. It encodes CASSQEGHDSWETQYF.

V is TRBV6-1 and J is TRBJ2-7; 9 nucleotides agree with TRBD2. Germline CDR1 and CDR2: MNHNS and SASEGT. CDR3 length: 12 amino acids. After removal of 4 bases from V and 12 bases from J, the junction contained 7 bases not matched to a gene. The CDR3 sequence is CASSVGGRVPYF. The CDR3 bases are TGTGCCAGCAGTGTAGGCGGGAGGGTCCCGTACTTC.

The chain carries TRBV10-3 and TRBJ2-7; maybe TRBD2 (6 bases). The CDR3 has 13 residues. Germline lookup yields CDR1 ENHRY and CDR2 SYGVKD. Trimming removed 6 bases at V and 6 bases at J, with 15 bases between. In DNA, the CDR3 is TGTGCCATCAGCGGGGAGGTTCCGGGCGAGCAGTACTTC. Encoded protein: CAISGEVPGEQYF.

This chain uses TRBV7-2 with TRBJ2-1; 8 bases agree with TRBD1. The CDR3 spans 16 residues. The V gene's germline CDR1 is SGHTA and CDR2 FQGNSA. Losses at the gene ends were 3 bases for V and 4 bases for J; bases not matched to a gene: 8. CDR3 coding DNA: TGTGCCAGCAGCTTTAATGGGGACAGGCATTACAATGAGCAGTTCTTC. Translating it yields CASSFNGDRHYNEQFF. Full variable domain (missing parts from reference TRBV7-2 and TRBJ2-1): GAGVSQSPSNKVTEKGKDVELRCDPISGHTALYWYRQSLGQGLEFLIYFQGNSAPDKSGLPSDRFSAERTGGSVSTLTIQRTQQEDSAVYLCASSFNGDRHYNEQFFGPGTRLTVL.